This T cell receptor beta chain was identified during a study of blood T cells in healthy people across ages. The use of a sample-barcoded 5' primer and a J-beta primer mix characterized a second PCR of 7 to 11 cycles. Each TCR beta cDNA got a 12-nucleotide random molecular identifier. In TCRdb, the 5' RACE reads were re-called with MiXCR into one record per CDR3 protein. The table includes about 1.1 million distinct CDR3 sequences, more than 30% detected once. Whole-study findings and limits: Naive CD4+ cell counts and diversity both ran higher in long-lived than in aged donors.

With respect to this clonotype: The antigen remains undetermined.

The CDR3 loop spans 16 amino acids. V gave up 1 base and J gave up 2 bases; unmatched junction bases: 6. Germline V gene data show CDR1 as LGHNA and CDR2 as YSLEER. V usage is TRBV4-3 and J usage is TRBJ2-3; 7 bases fit TRBD2. Sequences were obtained from blood. This TCR derives from a man aged 18 to 35 in good health. The CDR3 here is CASSQGSGGITDTQYF. The CDR3, as DNA: TGCGCCAGCAGCCAAGGGTCGGGGGGTATCACAGATACGCAGTATTTT.